The clone carrying this TCR beta chain was seen ten or more times. The antigen is unknown. There are 13 residues in the CDR3. Trimming at V came to 5 bases and at J to 0 bases, leaving 3 bases not matched to a gene. CDR1 and CDR2 (germline): SQVTM, ANQGSEA. This entry is derived from a study of neurological immune-mediated disorders. Findings and limits, study-wide: Across subjects, expanded clones had no CDR3 amino acid sequences in common, pointing to private repertoires in all groups.

2 million PBMCs stored at -80 C were the source of the unsorted libraries. TCRdb passed the 5' RACE reads through MiXCR, listing each CDR3 protein once. Of tens of thousands of distinct CDR3 sequences in the sample, approximately 4.6% were seen once. Sequenced material: PBMCs. The receptor was isolated from a woman between 70 and 85 years old with multiple sclerosis. V gene TRBV29-1 combines with J gene TRBJ1-1, with TRBD1 matching over 7 bases. In nucleotides, the CDR3 is TGCAGCGTTCGGGGACAGTTGAACACTGAAGCTTTCTTT. This gives the protein CSVRGQLNTEAFF.